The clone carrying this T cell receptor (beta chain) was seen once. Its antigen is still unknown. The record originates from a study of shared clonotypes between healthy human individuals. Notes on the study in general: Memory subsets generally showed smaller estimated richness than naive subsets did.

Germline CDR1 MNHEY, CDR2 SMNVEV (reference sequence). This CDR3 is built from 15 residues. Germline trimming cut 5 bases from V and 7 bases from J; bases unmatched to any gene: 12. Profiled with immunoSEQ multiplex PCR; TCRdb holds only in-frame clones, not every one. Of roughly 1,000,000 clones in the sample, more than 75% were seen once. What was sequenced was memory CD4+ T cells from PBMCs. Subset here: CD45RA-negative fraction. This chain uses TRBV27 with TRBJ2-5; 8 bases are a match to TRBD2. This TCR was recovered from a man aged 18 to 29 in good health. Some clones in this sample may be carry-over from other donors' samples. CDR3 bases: TGTGCCAGCAGTCTAGGGACTCGGGCGGGAGGGACCCAGTACTTC. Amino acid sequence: CASSLGTRAGGTQYF.